The TCR beta chain under discussion was sequenced for a study of blood T cell repertoires in COVID-19. Looking at the study overall: Sites across the United States, Italy and Spain contributed samples from acute and convalescent COVID-19.

Produced via immunoSEQ multiplex PCR; TCRdb's table is partial and in-frame only. The sample has 250,000 or so clones; 70% to 90% are singletons. Enrolled through a virtual design, the participants were between 18 and 89 years of age and came from about two dozen US areas. Those designated as exposed participants met a COVID-19 case within 2 weeks before study entry. Sequenced input: PBMCs or T cells enriched from blood (not recorded which). The clonotype originates from a man aged 50 to 59 who had been exposed to COVID-19.

CDR3 sequence (DNA): TGTGCCAGCAGCTTATCAGTATACAATGAGCAGTTCTTC. Translating gives CASSLSVYNEQFF. The chain recombines TRBV5-8 with TRBJ2-1; D unclear. Germline CDR1 is SGHTS and CDR2 is YDEGEE. The CDR3 contains 13 residues. Trimming cost V 2 bases and J 4 bases, with 7 bases left between them.